This TCR beta chain emerged from a study of blood T cell repertoires in COVID-19. Study-level background: Researchers got acute and convalescent COVID-19 samples from the United States, Italy and Spain. Sample material is recorded as cDNA or gDNA derived from T cells, B-cell-depleted T cells, or PBMCs.

Enrolled during active infection, Seattle patients were then followed longitudinally. In the authors' workflow: Amplified reference gene primers provided the basis for estimating nucleated cell counts. Sequencing was performed with immunoSEQ multiplex PCR; in TCRdb, only in-frame clones are kept and a portion is missing. That table supplies the V and J calls and clone size; D and trimming were determined from the DNA. The sample carries roughly 190,000 clones, over 80% recorded once. V lost 2 bases, J lost 9 bases, and 5 bases lay in between. From germline, CDR1 is SGHVS and CDR2 FQNEAQ. The length of the CDR3 is 12 residues.

The TCR originated in a woman in her sixties or seventies with COVID-19, enrolled during active disease. The sample comprised peripheral blood. The V and J genes are TRBV7-8 and TRBJ1-6; D is ambiguous. The CDR3 here is CASSLSGSPLHF. The DNA for the CDR3 is TGTGCCAGCAGCTTATCCGGTTCACCCCTCCACTTT.